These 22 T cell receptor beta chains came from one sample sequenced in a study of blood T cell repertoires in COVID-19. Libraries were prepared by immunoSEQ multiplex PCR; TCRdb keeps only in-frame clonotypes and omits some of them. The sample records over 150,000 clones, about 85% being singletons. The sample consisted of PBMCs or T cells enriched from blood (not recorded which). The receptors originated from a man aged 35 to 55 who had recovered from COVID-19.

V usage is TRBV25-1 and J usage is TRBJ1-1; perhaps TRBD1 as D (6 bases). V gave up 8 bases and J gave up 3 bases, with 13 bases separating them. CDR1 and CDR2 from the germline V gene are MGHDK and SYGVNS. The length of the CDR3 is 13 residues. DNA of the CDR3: TGTGCCAGCCGTGGGCAGGGGCACACTGAAGCTTTCTTT. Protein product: CASRGQGHTEAFF.

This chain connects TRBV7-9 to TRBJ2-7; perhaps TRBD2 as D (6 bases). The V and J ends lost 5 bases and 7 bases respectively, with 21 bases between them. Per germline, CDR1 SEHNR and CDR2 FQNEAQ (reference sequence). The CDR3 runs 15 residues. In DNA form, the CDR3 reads TGTGCCAGCAGCCAGACCGGGCCGAAAGGGAGGGAGCAGTACTTC. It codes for CASSQTGPKGREQYF.

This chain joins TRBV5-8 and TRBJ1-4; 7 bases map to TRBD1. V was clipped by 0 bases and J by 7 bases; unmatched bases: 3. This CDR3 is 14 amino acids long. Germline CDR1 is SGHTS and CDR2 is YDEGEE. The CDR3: CASSLGQGGEKLFF. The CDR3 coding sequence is TGTGCCAGCAGCTTGGGACAGGGAGGTGAAAAACTGTTTTTT.

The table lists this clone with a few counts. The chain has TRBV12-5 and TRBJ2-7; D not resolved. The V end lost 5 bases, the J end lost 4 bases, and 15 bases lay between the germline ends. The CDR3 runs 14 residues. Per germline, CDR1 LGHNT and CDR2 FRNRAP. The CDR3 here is CASGPPLRSYEQYF. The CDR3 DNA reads TGTGCTAGTGGTCCGCCATTGAGGAGTTACGAGCAGTACTTC.

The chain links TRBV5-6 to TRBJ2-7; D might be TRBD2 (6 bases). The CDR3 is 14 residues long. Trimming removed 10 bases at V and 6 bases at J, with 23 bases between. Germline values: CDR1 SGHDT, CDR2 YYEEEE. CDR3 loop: CASRASAGLGEQYF. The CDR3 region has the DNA TGTGCCTCAAGAGCATCGGCGGGGCTCGGCGAGCAGTACTTC.

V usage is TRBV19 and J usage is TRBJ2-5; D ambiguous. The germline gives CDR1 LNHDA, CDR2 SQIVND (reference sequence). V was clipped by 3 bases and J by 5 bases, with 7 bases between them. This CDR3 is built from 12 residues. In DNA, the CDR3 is TGTGCCAGTAGTATTCTTGGCGAGACCCAGTACTTC. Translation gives CASSILGETQYF.

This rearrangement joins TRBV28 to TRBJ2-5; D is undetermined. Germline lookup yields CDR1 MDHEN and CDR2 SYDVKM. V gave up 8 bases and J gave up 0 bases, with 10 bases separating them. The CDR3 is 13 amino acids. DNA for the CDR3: TGTGCCAGCGTCAGATTGTACCAAGAGACCCAGTACTTC. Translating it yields CASVRLYQETQYF.

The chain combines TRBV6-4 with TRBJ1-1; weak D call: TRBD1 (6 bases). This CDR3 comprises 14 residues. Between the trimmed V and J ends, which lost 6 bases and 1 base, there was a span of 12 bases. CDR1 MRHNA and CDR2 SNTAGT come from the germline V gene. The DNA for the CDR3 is TGTGCCAGCAGAAACTCGGACAGGAACACTGAAGCTTTCTTT. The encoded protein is CASRNSDRNTEAFF.

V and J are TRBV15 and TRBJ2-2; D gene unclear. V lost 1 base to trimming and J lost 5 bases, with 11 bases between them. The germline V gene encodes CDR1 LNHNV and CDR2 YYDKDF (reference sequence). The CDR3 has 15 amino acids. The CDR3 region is CATSRVSVGTGELFF. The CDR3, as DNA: TGTGCCACCAGCAGAGTTAGTGTCGGGACCGGGGAGCTGTTTTTT. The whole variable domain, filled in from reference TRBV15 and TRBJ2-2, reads DAMVIQNPRYQVTQFGKPVTLSCSQTLNHNVMYWYQQKSSQAPKLLFHYYDKDFNNEADTPDNFQSRRPNTSFCFLDIRSPGLGDTAMYLCATSRVSVGTGELFFGEGSRLTVL.

The CDR3: CASSAGQGSEQYF. The CDR3 DNA is TGTGCCAGCAGCGCAGGACAGGGCTCCGAGCAGTACTTC. The chain is built from TRBV9 and TRBJ2-7; 8 nucleotides line up with TRBD1. Germline trimming cut 3 bases from V and 6 bases from J; bases unmatched to any gene: 5. Germline V lookup: CDR1 SGDLS, CDR2 YYNGEE. This CDR3 spans 13 amino acids.

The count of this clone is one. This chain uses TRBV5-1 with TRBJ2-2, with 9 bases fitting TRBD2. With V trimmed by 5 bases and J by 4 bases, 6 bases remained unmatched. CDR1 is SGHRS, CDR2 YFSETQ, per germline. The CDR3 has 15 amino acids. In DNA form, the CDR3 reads TGCGCCAGCAGGCCCGGGACTAGCCTCACCGGGGAGCTGTTTTTT. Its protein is CASRPGTSLTGELFF.

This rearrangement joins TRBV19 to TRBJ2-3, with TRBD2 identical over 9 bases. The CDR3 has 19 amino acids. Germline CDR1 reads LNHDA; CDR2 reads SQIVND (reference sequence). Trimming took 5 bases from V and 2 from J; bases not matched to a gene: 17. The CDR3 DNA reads TGTGCCAGTAGTTTCTTCGCTCATTCGACTAGCGGACTCACAGATACGCAGTATTTT. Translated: CASSFFAHSTSGLTDTQYF. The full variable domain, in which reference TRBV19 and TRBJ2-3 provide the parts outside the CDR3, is DGGITQSPKYLFRKEGQNVTLSCEQNLNHDAMYWYRQDPGQGLRLIYYSQIVNDFQKGDIAEGYSVSREKKESFPLTVTSAQKNPTAFYLCASSFFAHSTSGLTDTQYFGPGTRLTVL.

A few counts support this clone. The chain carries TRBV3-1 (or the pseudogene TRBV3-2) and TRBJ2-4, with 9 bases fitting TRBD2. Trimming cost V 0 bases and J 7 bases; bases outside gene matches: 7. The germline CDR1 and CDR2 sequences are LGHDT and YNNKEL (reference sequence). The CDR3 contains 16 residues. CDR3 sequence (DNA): TGTGCCAGCAGCCAAGATGGTGGCGGGAGGGGGAACATTCAGTACTTC. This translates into CASSQDGGGRGNIQYF.

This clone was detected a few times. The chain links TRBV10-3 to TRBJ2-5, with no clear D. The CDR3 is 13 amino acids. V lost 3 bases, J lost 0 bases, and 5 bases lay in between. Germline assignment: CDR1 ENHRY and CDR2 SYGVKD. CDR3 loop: CAISEYNQETQYF. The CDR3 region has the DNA TGTGCCATCAGTGAATATAACCAAGAGACCCAGTACTTC.

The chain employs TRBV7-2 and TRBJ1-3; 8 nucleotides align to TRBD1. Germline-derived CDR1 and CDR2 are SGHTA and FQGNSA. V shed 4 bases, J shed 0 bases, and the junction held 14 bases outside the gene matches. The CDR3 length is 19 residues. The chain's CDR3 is CASSSKPPGQVFSGNTIYF. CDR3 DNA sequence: TGTGCCAGCAGCTCAAAACCTCCGGGACAGGTCTTCTCTGGAAACACCATATATTTT.

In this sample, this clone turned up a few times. CDR3 sequence: CAISPEGTSGSPSTDTQYF. The CDR3 DNA reads as TGTGCCATCAGCCCTGAGGGGACTAGCGGGAGTCCGAGCACAGATACGCAGTATTTT. The chain joins TRBV10-3 to TRBJ2-3; 14 bases are shared with TRBD2. With V trimmed by 6 bases and J by 0 bases, 11 bases remained unmatched. Germline CDR1 ENHRY, CDR2 SYGVKD. This CDR3 is 19 amino acids long.

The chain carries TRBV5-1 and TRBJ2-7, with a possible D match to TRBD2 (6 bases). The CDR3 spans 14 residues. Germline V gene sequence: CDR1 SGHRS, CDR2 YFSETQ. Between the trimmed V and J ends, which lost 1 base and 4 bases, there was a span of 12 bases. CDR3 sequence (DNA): TGCGCCAGCAGCTTGACGGAGGGGTCATACGAGCAGTACTTC. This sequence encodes CASSLTEGSYEQYF.

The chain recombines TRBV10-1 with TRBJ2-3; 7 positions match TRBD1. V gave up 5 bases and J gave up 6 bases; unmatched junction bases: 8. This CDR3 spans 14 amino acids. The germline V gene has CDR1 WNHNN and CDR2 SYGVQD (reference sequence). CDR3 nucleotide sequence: TGCGCCAGCAGTACAAGACAGGGTGGGGATACGCAGTATTTT. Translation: CASSTRQGGDTQYF.

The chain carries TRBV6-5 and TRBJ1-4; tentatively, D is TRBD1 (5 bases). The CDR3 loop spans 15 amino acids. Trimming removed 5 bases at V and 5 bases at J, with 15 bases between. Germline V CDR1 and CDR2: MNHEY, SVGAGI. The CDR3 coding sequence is TGTGCCAGCAGTCCCGTGGGGGGAGGAAATGAAAAACTGTTTTTT. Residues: CASSPVGGGNEKLFF.

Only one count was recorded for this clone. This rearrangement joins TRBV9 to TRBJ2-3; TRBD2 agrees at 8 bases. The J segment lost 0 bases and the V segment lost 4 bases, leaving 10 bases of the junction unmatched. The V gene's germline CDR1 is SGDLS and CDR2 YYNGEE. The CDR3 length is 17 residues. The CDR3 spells CASSYPSLAASTDTQYF. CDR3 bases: TGTGCCAGCAGCTATCCCTCACTAGCGGCTAGCACAGATACGCAGTATTTT. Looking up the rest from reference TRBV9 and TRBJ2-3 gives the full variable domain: DSGVTQTPKHLITATGQRVTLRCSPRSGDLSVYWYQQSLDQGLQFLIQYYNGEERAKGNILERFSAQQFPDLHSELNLSSLELGDSALYFCASSYPSLAASTDTQYFGPGTRLTVL.

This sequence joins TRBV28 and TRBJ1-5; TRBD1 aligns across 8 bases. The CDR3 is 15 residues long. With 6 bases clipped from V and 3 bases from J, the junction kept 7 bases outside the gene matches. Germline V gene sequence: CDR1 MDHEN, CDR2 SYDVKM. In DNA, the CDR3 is TGTGCCAGCAGAAGACAGGGGACCTCCAATCAGCCCCAGCATTTT. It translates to CASRRQGTSNQPQHF.

This chain's CDR3 is CASSDRQNSGEQYF. Written as DNA, the CDR3 is TGTGCCAGTAGCGACAGACAAAACTCTGGGGAGCAGTACTTC. The gene calls are TRBV19 and TRBJ2-7; possibly TRBD1 for D (5 bases). The germline V and J ends were trimmed by 6 bases and 7 bases, with 19 bases remaining between them. This CDR3 comprises 14 residues. CDR1 is LNHDA, CDR2 SQIVND, per germline (reference sequence).